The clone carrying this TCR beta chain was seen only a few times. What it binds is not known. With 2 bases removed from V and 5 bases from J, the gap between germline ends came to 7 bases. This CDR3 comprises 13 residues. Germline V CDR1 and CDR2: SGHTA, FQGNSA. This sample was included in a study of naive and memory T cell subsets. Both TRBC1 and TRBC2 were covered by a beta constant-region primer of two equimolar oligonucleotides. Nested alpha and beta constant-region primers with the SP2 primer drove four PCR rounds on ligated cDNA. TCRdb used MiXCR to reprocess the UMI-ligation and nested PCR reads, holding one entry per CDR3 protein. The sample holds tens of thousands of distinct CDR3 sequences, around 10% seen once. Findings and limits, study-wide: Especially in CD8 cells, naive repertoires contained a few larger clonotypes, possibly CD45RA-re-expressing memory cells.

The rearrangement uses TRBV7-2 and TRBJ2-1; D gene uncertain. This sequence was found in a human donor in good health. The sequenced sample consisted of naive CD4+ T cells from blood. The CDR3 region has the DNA TGTGCCAGCAGCTTATTTGCCGACAATGAGCAGTTCTTC. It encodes CASSLFADNEQFF.